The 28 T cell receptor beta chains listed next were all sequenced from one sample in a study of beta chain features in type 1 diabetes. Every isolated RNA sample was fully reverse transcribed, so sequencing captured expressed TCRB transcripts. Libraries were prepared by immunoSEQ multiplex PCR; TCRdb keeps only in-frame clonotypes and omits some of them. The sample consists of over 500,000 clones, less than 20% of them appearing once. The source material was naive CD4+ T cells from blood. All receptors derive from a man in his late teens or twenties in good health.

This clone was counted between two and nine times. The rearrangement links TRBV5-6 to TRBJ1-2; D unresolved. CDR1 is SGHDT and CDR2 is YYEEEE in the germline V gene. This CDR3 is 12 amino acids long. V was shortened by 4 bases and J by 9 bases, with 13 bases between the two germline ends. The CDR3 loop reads CASSRATWSYTF. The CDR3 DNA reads TGTGCCAGCAGCCGGGCGACGTGGAGCTACACCTTC.

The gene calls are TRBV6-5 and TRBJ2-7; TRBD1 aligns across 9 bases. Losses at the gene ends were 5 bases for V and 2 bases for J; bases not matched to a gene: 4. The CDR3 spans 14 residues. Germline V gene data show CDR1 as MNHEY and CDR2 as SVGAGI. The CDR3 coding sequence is TGTGCCAGCAGTCCTGGGGACAGGGCCTACGAGCAGTACTTC. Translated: CASSPGDRAYEQYF.

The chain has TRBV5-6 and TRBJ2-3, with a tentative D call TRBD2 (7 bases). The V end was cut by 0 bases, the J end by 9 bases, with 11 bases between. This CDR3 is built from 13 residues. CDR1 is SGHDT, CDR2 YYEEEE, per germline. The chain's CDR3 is CASSLAGGRTQYF. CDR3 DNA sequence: TGTGCCAGCAGCTTGGCCGGGGGGCGAACGCAGTATTTT.

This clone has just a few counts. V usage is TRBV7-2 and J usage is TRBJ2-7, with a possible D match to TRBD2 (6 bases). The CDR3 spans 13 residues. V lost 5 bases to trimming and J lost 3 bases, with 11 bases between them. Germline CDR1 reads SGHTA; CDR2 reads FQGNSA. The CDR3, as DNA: TGTGCCAGCAGCCGCCCCGGGGGCTACGAGCAGTACTTC. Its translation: CASSRPGGYEQYF.

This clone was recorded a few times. The CDR3 loop is CARGRGATEAFF. DNA of the CDR3: TGTGCCAGAGGGAGGGGGGCCACTGAAGCTTTCTTT. The gene calls are TRBV30 and TRBJ1-1; maybe TRBD1 (6 bases). The CDR3 has 12 residues. V was cut by 8 bases and J by 4 bases, with 14 bases left in between. Germline assignment: CDR1 GTSNPN and CDR2 SVGIG (reference sequence).

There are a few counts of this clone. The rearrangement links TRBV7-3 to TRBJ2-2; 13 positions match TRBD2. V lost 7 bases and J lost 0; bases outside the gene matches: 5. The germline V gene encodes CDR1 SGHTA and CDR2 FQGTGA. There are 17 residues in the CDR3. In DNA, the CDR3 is TGTGCCAGCAAATGGACTAGCGGGAGCCCGAACACCGGGGAGCTGTTTTTT. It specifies CASKWTSGSPNTGELFF.

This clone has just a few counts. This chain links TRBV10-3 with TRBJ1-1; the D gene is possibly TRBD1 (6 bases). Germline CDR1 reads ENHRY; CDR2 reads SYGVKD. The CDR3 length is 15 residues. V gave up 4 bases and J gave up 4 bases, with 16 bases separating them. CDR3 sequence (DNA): TGTGCCATCAGTGCTATCAGGGGATTGGGCACTGAAGCTTTCTTT. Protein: CAISAIRGLGTEAFF.

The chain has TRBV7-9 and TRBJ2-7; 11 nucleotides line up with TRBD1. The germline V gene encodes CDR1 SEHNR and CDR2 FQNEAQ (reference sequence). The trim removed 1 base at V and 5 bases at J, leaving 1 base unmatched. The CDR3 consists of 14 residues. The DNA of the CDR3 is TGTGCCAGCAGCTTAGGGACAGGGGGCCACGAGCAGTACTTC. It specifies CASSLGTGGHEQYF.

CDR3 nucleotides: TGTGCCAGCTCCCAAGACAGGGCCGGGGAGCTGTTTTTT. This translates into CASSQDRAGELFF. This chain joins TRBV18 and TRBJ2-2; 7 positions match TRBD1. There are 13 residues in the CDR3. The germline V gene encodes CDR1 KGHSH and CDR2 LQKENI. With 6 bases clipped from V and 6 bases from J, the junction kept 4 bases outside the gene matches.

The CDR3 protein is CSATGDQTQPQHF. The CDR3 DNA reads TGCAGCGCTACAGGAGATCAAACGCAGCCCCAGCATTTT. The V gene is TRBV29-1, the J gene TRBJ1-5; possible D gene TRBD1, 5 bases. CDR3 length: 13 residues. The V gene's germline CDR1 is SQVTM and CDR2 ANQGSEA. V shed 7 bases and J shed 7 bases, with 17 bases lying between them.

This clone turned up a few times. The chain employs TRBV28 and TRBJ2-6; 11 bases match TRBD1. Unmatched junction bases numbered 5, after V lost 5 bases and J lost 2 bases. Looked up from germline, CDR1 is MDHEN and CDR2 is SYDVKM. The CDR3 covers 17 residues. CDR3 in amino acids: CASSLPGQGAGANVLTF. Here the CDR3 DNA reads TGTGCCAGCAGTCTGCCGGGACAGGGGGCTGGGGCCAACGTCCTGACTTTC.

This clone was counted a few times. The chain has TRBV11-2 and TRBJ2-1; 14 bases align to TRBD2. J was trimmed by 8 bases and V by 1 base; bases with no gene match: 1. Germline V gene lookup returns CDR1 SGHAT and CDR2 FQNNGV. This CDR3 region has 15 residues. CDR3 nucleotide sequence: TGTGCCAGCAGCTTAGGACTAGCGGGAGGGCATGAGCAGTTCTTC. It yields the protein CASSLGLAGGHEQFF.

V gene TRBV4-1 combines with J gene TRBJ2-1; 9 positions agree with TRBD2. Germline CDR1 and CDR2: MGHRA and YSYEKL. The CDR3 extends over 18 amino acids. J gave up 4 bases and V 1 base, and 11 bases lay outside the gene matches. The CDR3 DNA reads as TGCGCCAGCAGCCAAGTTTCCCTGCGGGAGGGGTTGTACAATGAGCAGTTCTTC. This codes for CASSQVSLREGLYNEQFF.

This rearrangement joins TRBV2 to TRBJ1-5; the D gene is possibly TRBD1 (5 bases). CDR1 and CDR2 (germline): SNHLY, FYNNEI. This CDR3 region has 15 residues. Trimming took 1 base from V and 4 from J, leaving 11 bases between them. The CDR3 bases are TGTGCCAGCAGTGAAGGATGGGGGGGGAATCAGCCCCAGCATTTT. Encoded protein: CASSEGWGGNQPQHF.

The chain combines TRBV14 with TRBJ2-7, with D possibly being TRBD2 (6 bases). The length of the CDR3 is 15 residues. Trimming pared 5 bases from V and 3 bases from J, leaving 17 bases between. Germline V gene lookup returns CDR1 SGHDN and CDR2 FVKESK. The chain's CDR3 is CASSARRESGYEQYF. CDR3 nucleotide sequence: TGTGCCAGCAGCGCTAGACGGGAGAGCGGCTACGAGCAGTACTTC.

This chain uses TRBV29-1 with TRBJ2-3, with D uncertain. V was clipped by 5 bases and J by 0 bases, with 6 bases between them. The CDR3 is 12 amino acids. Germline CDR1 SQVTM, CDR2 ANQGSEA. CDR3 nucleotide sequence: TGCAGCGTTCTCCAGAGCACAGATACGCAGTATTTT. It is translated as CSVLQSTDTQYF.

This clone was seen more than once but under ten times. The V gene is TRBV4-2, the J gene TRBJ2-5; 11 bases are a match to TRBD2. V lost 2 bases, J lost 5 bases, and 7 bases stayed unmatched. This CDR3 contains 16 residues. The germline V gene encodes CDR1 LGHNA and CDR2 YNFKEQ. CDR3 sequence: CASSQSLAGGRETQYF. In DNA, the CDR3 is TGTGCCAGCAGCCAATCGCTAGCGGGGGGCAGGGAGACCCAGTACTTC.

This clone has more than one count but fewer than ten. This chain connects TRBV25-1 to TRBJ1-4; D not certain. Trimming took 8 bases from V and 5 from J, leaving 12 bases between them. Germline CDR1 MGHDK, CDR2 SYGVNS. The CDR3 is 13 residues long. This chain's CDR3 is CASQRDRNEKLFF. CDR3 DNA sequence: TGTGCCAGCCAAAGAGACCGGAATGAAAAACTGTTTTTT. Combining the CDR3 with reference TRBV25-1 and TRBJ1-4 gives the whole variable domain EADIYQTPRYLVIGTGKKITLECSQTMGHDKMYWYQQDPGMELHLIHYSYGVNSTEKGDLSSESTVSRIRTEHFPLTLESARPSHTSQYLCASQRDRNEKLFFGSGTQLSVL.

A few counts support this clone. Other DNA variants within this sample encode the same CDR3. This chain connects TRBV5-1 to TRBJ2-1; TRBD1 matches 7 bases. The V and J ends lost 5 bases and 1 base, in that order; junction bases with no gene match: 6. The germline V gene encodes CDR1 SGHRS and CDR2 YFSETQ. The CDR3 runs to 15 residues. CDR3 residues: CASSPQGSSYNEQFF. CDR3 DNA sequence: TGCGCCAGCAGTCCACAGGGGTCTTCCTACAATGAGCAGTTCTTC.

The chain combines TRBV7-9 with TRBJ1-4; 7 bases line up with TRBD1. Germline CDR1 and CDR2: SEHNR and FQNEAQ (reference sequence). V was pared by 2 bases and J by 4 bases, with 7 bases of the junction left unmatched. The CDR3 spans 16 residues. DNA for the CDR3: TGTGCCAGCAGCTTATGGGACAGAAACTATAATGAAAAACTGTTTTTT. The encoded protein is CASSLWDRNYNEKLFF. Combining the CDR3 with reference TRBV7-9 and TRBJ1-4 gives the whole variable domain DTGVSQNPRHKITKRGQNVTFRCDPISEHNRLYWYRQTLGQGPEFLTYFQNEAQLEKSRLLSDRFSAERPKGSFSTLEIQRTEQGDSAMYLCASSLWDRNYNEKLFFGSGTQLSVL.

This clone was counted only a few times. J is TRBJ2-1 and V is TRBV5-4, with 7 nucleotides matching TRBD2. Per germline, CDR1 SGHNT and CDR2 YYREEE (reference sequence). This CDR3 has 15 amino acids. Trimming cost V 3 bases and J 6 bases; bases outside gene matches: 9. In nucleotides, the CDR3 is TGTGCCAGCAGCTCCTCCCCGACTAGCCCCAATGAGCAGTTCTTC. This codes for CASSSSPTSPNEQFF.

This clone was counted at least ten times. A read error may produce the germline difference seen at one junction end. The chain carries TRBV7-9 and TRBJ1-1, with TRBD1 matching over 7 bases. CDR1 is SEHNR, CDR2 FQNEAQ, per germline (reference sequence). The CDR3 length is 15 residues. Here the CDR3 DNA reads TGTGCCAGCAACTTAGCCGGGACAGTGAACACTGAAGCTTTCTTT. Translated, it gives CASNLAGTVNTEAFF.

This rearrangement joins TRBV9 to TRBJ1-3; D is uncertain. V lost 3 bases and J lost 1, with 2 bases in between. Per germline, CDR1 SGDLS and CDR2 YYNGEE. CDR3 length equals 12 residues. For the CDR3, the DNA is TGTGCCAGCAGCGCTTCTGGAAACACCATATATTTT. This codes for CASSASGNTIYF.

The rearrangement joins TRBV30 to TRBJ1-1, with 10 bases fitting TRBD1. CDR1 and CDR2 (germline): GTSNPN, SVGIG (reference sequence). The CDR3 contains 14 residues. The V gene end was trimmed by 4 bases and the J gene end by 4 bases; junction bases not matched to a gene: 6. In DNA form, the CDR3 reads TGTGCCTGGACCACCAGGACAGGGGGCACTGAAGCTTTCTTT. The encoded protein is CAWTTRTGGTEAFF.

In DNA, the CDR3 is TGTGCCAGCAGTTTATTAGGGACCTCTCGCTACGGCTACACCTTC. Protein product: CASSLLGTSRYGYTF. The V call is TRBV28, the J call TRBJ1-2, with a weak D call TRBD1 (5 bases). V lost 1 base to trimming and J lost 8 bases, with 17 bases between them. The CDR3 has 15 residues. Germline CDR1 MDHEN, CDR2 SYDVKM.

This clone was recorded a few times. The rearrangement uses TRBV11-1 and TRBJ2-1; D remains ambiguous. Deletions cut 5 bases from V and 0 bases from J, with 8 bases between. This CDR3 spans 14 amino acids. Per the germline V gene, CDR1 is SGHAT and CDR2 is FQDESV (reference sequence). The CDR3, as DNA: TGTGCCAGCAGCCCGGTCTACTCCTACAATGAGCAGTTCTTC. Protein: CASSPVYSYNEQFF.

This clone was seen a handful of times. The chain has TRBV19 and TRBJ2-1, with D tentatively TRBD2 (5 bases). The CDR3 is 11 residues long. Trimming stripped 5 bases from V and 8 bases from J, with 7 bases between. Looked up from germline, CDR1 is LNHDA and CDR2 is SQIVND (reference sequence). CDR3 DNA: TGTGCCAGTAGTCCCGGGGATGAGCAGTTCTTC. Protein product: CASSPGDEQFF.

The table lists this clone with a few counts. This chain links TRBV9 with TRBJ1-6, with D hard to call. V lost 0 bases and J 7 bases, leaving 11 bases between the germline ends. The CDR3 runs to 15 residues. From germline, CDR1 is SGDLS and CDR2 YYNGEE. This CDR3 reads CASSVVEGQNSPLHF. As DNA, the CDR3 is TGTGCCAGCAGCGTAGTTGAAGGGCAAAATTCACCCCTCCACTTT. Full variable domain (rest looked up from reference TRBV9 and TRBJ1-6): DSGVTQTPKHLITATGQRVTLRCSPRSGDLSVYWYQQSLDQGLQFLIQYYNGEERAKGNILERFSAQQFPDLHSELNLSSLELGDSALYFCASSVVEGQNSPLHFGNGTRLTVT.